This passage covers 18 T cell receptor beta chains from one sample sequenced in a study of cytomegalovirus exposure and HLA in healthy donors. Only in-frame clones appear in the TCRdb table, and some are missing; sequencing was by immunoSEQ multiplex PCR. The sample yields about 82,000 clones, approximately 93% seen once. Sequences were obtained from PBMCs. The source is a man aged 18 to 29 in good health and CMV-seronegative.

The chain carries TRBV15 and TRBJ2-1; 8 bases fit TRBD2. Germline values: CDR1 LNHNV, CDR2 YYDKDF (reference sequence). The CDR3 contains 16 residues. Trimming at V came to 1 base and at J to 10 bases, leaving 12 bases not matched to a gene. The CDR3, as DNA: TGTGCCACCAGCAGAGGGATTAGCGGGACCTTAAGCGAGCAGTTCTTC. It yields the protein CATSRGISGTLSEQFF.

The chain joins TRBV29-1 to TRBJ2-7; possibly TRBD2 for D (6 bases). This CDR3 has 13 amino acids. The V end lost 3 bases, the J end lost 5 bases, and 14 bases lay between the germline ends. CDR1 is SQVTM and CDR2 is ANQGSEA in the germline V gene. The CDR3 is CSVEREAGDEQYF. The CDR3 bases are TGCAGCGTTGAGAGGGAGGCCGGGGACGAGCAGTACTTC.

The gene calls are TRBV5-6 and TRBJ2-5; D is possibly TRBD1 (6 bases). The CDR3 totals 13 residues. Germline CDR1 is SGHDT and CDR2 is YYEEEE. Deletions cut 2 bases from V and 4 bases from J, with 9 bases between. CDR3 sequence reads: CASSFTGLETQYF. In DNA form, the CDR3 reads TGTGCCAGCAGCTTTACAGGGCTAGAGACCCAGTACTTC.

The chain uses TRBV20-1 and TRBJ1-1; no reliable D call. V was cut by 3 bases and J by 7 bases, with 9 bases left in between. Germline CDR1 is DFQATT and CDR2 is SNEGSKA (reference sequence). The CDR3 has 11 residues. CDR3 bases: TGCAGTGCTAGTCTCTCACTTGAAGCTTTCTTT. It is translated as CSASLSLEAFF.

Of note for this clone: A read error may account for a junction end that differs from germline. The chain employs TRBV7-7 and TRBJ2-7; TRBD1 matches at 8 bases. The V gene's germline CDR1 is SSHAT and CDR2 FNYEAQ (reference sequence). The CDR3 spans 15 residues. Here the CDR3 reads CASSLGRQGSYEQYF. The CDR3 coding sequence is TGTGCTAGCAGCTTAGGTCGACAGGGGTCCTACGAGCAGTACTTC.

The chain couples TRBV30 to TRBJ1-1, with D perhaps matching TRBD1 (5 bases). There are 13 residues in the CDR3. CDR1 is GTSNPN and CDR2 is SVGIG in the germline V gene (reference sequence). With 0 bases removed from V and 4 bases from J, the gap between germline ends came to 9 bases. The CDR3 region is CAWSVGAPTEAFF. The CDR3 DNA is TGTGCCTGGAGTGTAGGGGCACCCACTGAAGCTTTCTTT.

This clone showed up just a few times. The chain couples TRBV5-1 to TRBJ1-6; TRBD1 aligns across 11 bases. CDR1 and CDR2 from the germline V gene are SGHRS and YFSETQ. Trimming took 0 bases from V and 10 from J; bases not matched to a gene: 12. CDR3 length: 18 amino acids. The CDR3 reads CASSLGPRFGTGGSPLHF. Here the CDR3 DNA reads TGCGCCAGCAGCTTGGGTCCACGGTTTGGGACAGGGGGATCACCCCTCCACTTT.

The V gene is TRBV18, the J gene TRBJ1-5, with no clear D. Looked up from germline, CDR1 is KGHSH and CDR2 is LQKENI. Deletions cut 2 bases from V and 1 base from J, with 9 bases between. CDR3 length: 15 residues. Written as DNA, the CDR3 is TGTGCCAGCTCACCATCGGCGGGGAGCAATCAGCCCCAGCATTTT. It codes for CASSPSAGSNQPQHF.

This sequence joins TRBV4-1 and TRBJ1-4; 11 nucleotides agree with TRBD1. The germline V gene encodes CDR1 MGHRA and CDR2 YSYEKL. V was clipped by 1 base and J by 7 bases; unmatched bases: 5. The CDR3 runs 16 residues. The CDR3 is CASSQVGQGAFEKLFF. CDR3 in DNA: TGCGCCAGCAGCCAAGTAGGACAGGGGGCGTTTGAAAAACTGTTTTTT.

The chain carries TRBV19 and TRBJ1-5; no clear D gene. Germline-derived CDR1 and CDR2 are LNHDA and SQIVND (reference sequence). The CDR3 totals 15 residues. The V gene lost 5 bases and the J gene lost 0 bases, with 11 bases spanning the gap. In nucleotides, the CDR3 is TGTGCCAGTAGTGTCGCTCCCTATAGCAATCAGCCCCAGCATTTT. Residues: CASSVAPYSNQPQHF.

This rearrangement joins TRBV12-5 to TRBJ2-2; 9 nucleotides line up with TRBD1. The germline V gene encodes CDR1 LGHNT and CDR2 FRNRAP. The V segment lost 9 bases and the J segment 6 bases; nucleotides outside the gene matches: 14. This CDR3 is 16 amino acids long. CDR3: CASRAMGQGGAGELFF. The CDR3 DNA sequence: TGTGCTAGCCGGGCGATGGGACAGGGAGGGGCCGGGGAGCTGTTTTTT.

This clone has a single count. The chain has TRBV7-2 and TRBJ2-1, with unresolved D. The CDR3 has 16 amino acids. Germline CDR1 SGHTA, CDR2 FQGNSA. Trimming cost V 6 bases and J 0 bases, with 15 bases left between them. The CDR3 region has the DNA TGTGCCAGCAGTGTGTCCGTGACTGACTCCTACAATGAGCAGTTCTTC. This gives the protein CASSVSVTDSYNEQFF.

V gene TRBV7-2 combines with J gene TRBJ1-2; 11 bases line up with TRBD1. Germline CDR1 and CDR2: SGHTA and FQGNSA. This CDR3 is built from 15 residues. V was pared by 1 base and J by 5 bases, with 3 bases of the junction left unmatched. The CDR3 here is CASSLGGTGGYGYTF. In DNA form, the CDR3 reads TGTGCCAGCAGCTTAGGAGGGACAGGGGGATATGGCTACACCTTC.

A single count supports this clone. The gene calls are TRBV7-9 and TRBJ1-5; 8 bases map to TRBD1. The junction had 5 bases not matched to a gene; V was cut back by 3 bases and J by 4 bases. In germline, CDR1 is SEHNR, CDR2 FQNEAQ (reference sequence). The CDR3 contains 15 residues. The CDR3 reads CASSFDRGLNQPQHF. CDR3 bases: TGTGCCAGCAGCTTTGACAGGGGCTTAAATCAGCCCCAGCATTTT. Variable domain in full (rest from reference TRBV7-9 and TRBJ1-5): DTGVSQNPRHKITKRGQNVTFRCDPISEHNRLYWYRQTLGQGPEFLTYFQNEAQLEKSRLLSDRFSAERPKGSFSTLEIQRTEQGDSAMYLCASSFDRGLNQPQHFGDGTRLSIL.

V and J are TRBV6-5 and TRBJ1-4; no reliable D call. Germline-derived CDR1 and CDR2 are MNHEY and SVGAGI. The V end was cut by 0 bases, the J end by 4 bases, with 9 bases between. The CDR3 totals 15 residues. The CDR3 bases are TGTGCCAGCAGTTACTCCCCGCAGTATAATGAAAAACTGTTTTTT. It encodes CASSYSPQYNEKLFF.

The V and J genes are TRBV30 and TRBJ2-3; D ambiguous. This CDR3 contains 11 residues. V was shortened by 4 bases and J by 6 bases, with 8 bases between the two germline ends. Looked up from germline, CDR1 is GTSNPN and CDR2 is SVGIG (reference sequence). The chain's CDR3 is CAWTPADTQYF. The CDR3 DNA is TGTGCCTGGACCCCCGCGGATACGCAGTATTTT. The whole variable domain, remainder taken from reference TRBV30 and TRBJ2-3, is SQTIHQWPATLVQPVGSPLSLECTVEGTSNPNLYWYRQAAGRGLQLLFYSVGIGQISSEVPQNLSASRPQDRQFILSSKKLLLSDSGFYLCAWTPADTQYFGPGTRLTVL.

The chain carries TRBV19 and TRBJ1-5; no clear D. The CDR3 is 12 residues long. Germline V gene sequence: CDR1 LNHDA, CDR2 SQIVND (reference sequence). Between the trimmed V and J ends, which lost 11 bases and 2 bases, there was a span of 10 bases. The CDR3 DNA reads TGTGCCGCCTCGAGGGGCAATCAGCCCCAGCATTTT. It codes for CAASRGNQPQHF.

J is TRBJ1-6 and V is TRBV30, with D tentatively TRBD1 (5 bases). V was clipped by 0 bases and J by 7 bases, with 7 bases between them. The CDR3 covers 13 residues. The germline V gene encodes CDR1 GTSNPN and CDR2 SVGIG (reference sequence). The CDR3 nucleotides are TGTGCCTGGAGTGTTGGGGCGAATTCACCCCTCCACTTT. This translates into CAWSVGANSPLHF.